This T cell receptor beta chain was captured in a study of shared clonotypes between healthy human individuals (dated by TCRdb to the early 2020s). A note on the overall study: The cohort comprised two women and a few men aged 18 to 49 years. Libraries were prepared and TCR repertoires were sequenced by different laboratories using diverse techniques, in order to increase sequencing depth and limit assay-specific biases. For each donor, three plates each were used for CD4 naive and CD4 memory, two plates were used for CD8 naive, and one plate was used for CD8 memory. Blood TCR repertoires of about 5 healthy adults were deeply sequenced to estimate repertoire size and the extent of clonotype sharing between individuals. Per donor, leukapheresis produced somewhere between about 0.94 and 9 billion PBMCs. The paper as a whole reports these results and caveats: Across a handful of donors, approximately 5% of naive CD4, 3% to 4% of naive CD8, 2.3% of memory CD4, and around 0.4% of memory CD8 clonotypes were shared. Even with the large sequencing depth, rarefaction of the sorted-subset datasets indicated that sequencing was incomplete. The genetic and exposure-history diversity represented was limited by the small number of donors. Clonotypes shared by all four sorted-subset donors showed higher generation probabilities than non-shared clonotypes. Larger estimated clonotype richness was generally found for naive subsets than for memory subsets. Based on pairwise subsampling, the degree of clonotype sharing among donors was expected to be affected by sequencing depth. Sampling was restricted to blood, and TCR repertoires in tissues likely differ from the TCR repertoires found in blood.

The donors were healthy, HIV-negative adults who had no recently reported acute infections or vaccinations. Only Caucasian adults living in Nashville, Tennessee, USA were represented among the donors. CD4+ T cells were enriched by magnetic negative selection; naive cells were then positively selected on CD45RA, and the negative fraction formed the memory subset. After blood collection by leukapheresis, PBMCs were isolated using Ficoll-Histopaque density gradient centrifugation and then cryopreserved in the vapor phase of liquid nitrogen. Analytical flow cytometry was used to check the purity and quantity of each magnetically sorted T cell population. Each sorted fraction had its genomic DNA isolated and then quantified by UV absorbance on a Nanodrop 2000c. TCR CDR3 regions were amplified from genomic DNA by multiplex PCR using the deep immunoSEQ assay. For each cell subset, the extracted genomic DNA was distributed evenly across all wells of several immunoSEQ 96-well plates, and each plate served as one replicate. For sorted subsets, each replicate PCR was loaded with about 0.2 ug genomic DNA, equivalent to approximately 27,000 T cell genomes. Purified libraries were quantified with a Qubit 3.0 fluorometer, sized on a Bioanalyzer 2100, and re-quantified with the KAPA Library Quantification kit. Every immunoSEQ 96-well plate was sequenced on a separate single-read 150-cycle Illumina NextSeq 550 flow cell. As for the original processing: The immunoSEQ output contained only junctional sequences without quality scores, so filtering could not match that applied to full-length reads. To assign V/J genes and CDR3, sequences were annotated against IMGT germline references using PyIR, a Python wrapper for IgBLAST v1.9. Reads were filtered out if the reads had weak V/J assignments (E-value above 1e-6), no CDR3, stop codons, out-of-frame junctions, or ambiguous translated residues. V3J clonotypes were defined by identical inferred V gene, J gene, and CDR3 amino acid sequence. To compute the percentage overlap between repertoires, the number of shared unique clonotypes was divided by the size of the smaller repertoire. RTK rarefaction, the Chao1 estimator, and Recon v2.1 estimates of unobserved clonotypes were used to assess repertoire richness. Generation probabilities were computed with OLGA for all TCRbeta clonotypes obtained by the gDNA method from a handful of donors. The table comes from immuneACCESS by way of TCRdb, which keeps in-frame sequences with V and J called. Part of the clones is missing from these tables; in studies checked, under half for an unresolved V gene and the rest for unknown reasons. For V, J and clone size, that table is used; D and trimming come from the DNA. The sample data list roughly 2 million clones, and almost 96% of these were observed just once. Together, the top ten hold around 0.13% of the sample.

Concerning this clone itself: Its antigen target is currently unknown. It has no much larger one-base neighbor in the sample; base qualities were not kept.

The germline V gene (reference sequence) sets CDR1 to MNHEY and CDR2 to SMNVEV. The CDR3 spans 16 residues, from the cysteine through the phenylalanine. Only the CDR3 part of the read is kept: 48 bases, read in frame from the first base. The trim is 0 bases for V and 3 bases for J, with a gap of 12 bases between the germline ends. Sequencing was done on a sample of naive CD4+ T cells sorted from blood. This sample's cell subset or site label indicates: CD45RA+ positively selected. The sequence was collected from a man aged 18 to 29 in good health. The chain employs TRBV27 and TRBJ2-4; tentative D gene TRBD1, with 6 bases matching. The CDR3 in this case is CASSLSVGGDKNIQYF. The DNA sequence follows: TGTGCCAGCAGTTTATCCGTAGGGGGAGACAAAAACATTCAGTACTTC.